This entry features one TCR beta chain sequence. Its cognate antigen is unknown. These data come from a study of CD8+ T cells in alopecia areata. For the study at large: Those patients who were treated received oral tofacitinib, which was given at 5 to 10 mg twice daily for moderate-to-severe alopecia areata. Whole-study findings and limits: Sharing of TCR sequences between patients (possibly for HLA-related reasons) was less clear than in mice. Affected lesional scalp, above all in alopecia totalis/universalis, was more clonal than normal scalp.

Treatment in this sample: oral pan-JAK inhibitor, 5-10 mg twice daily. Germline values: CDR1 GTSNPN, CDR2 SVGIG (reference sequence). The CDR3 is made up of 13 amino acids. V was cut by 2 bases and J by 1 base, with 8 bases left in between. Extraction and reverse transcription of RNA yielded cDNA as the sequencing template. Assay used: immunoSEQ multiplex PCR; TCRdb lists only in-frame clones, some missing. The data show approximately 200,000 clones, 60% to 70% seen once. This chain uses TRBV30 with TRBJ1-1; unclear D gene. The sequences come from CD4+ T cells sorted from blood, collected at week 4, from a patient treated with tofacitinib. The clonotype comes from a human donor with alopecia areata. The CDR3 protein is CAWSLEWNTEAFF. Written as DNA, the CDR3 is TGTGCCTGGAGTCTAGAATGGAACACTGAAGCTTTCTTT.